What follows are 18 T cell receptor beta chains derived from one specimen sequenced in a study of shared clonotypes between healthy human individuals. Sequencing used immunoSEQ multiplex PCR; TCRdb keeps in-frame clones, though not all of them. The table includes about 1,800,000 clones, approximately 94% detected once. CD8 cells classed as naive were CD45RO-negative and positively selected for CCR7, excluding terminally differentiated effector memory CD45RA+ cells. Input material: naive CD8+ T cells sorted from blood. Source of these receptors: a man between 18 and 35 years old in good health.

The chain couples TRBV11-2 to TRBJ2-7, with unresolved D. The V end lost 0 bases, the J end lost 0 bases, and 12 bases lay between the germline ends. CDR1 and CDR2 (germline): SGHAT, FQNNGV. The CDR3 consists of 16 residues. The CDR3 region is CASSLEARSNSYEQYF. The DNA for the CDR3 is TGTGCCAGCAGCTTAGAGGCCAGGAGCAACTCCTACGAGCAGTACTTC.

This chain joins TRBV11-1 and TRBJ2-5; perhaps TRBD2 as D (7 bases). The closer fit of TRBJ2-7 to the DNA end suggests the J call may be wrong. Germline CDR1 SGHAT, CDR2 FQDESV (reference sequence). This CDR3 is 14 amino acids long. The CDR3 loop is CASSLAGGQYEQYF. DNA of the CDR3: TGTGCCAGCAGCTTAGCCGGGGGGCAATACGAGCAGTACTTC.

Written as DNA, the CDR3 is TGTGCCAGCAGCCCGGGGCCTCTAGCGCACACAGATACGCAGTATTTT. Encoded protein: CASSPGPLAHTDTQYF. The chain has TRBV7-8 and TRBJ2-3; D might be TRBD2 (6 bases). The germline gives CDR1 SGHVS, CDR2 FQNEAQ. Deletions cut 5 bases from V and 2 bases from J, with 17 bases between. The CDR3 has 16 residues.

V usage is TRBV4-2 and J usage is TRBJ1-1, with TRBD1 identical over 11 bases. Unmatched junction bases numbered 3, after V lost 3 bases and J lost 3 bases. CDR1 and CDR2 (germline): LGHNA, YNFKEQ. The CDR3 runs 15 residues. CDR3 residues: CASSHGTGGDTEAFF. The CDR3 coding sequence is TGTGCCAGCAGCCACGGGACAGGGGGGGACACTGAAGCTTTCTTT.

CDR3 nucleotides: TGCGCCAGCAGCCAAGCTCCGGGACAGGGTATCGATGAGCAGTTCTTC. Its protein is CASSQAPGQGIDEQFF. The chain is built from TRBV4-3 and TRBJ2-1; TRBD1 aligns across 9 bases. Trimming at V came to 1 base and at J to 8 bases, leaving 9 bases not matched to a gene. Germline V gene lookup returns CDR1 LGHNA and CDR2 YSLEER. There are 16 residues in the CDR3.

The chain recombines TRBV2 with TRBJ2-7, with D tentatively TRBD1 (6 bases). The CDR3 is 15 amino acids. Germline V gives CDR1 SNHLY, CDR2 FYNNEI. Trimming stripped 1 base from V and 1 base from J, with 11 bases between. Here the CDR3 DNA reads TGTGCCAGCAGTGAAGTGGGACACACTTCCTACGAGCAGTACTTC. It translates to CASSEVGHTSYEQYF.

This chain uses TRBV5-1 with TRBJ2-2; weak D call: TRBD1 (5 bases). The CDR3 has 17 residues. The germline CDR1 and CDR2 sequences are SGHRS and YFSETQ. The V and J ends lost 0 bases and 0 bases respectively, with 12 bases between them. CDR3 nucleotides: TGCGCCAGCAGCTTGGTTCGACAGACATCGAACACCGGGGAGCTGTTTTTT. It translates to CASSLVRQTSNTGELFF.

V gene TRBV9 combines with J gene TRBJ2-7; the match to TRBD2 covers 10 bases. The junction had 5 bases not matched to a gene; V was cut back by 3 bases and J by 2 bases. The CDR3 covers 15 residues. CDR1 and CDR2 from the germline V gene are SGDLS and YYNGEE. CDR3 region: CASSAVAGGAYEQYF. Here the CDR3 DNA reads TGTGCCAGCAGCGCTGTAGCGGGAGGAGCCTACGAGCAGTACTTC.

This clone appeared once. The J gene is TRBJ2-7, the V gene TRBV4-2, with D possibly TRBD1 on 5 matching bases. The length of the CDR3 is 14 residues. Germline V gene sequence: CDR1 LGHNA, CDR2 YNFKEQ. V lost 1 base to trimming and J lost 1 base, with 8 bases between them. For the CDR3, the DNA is TGTGCCAGCAGCCAAGTAGGGGTTTCCTACGAGCAGTACTTC. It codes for CASSQVGVSYEQYF.

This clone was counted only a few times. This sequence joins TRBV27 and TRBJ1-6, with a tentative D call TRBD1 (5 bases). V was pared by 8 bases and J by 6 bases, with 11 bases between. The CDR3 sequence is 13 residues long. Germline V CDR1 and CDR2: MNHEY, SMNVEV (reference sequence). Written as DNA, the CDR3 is TGTGCCAGCGGCGAGACAGCTAATTCACCCCTCCACTTT. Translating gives CASGETANSPLHF.

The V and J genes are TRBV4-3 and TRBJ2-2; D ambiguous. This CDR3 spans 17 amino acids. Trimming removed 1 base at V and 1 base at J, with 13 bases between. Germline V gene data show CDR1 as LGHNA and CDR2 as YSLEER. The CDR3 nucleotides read TGCGCCAGCAGCCAAGGAATCGTGAGTGGGAACACCGGGGAGCTGTTTTTT. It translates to CASSQGIVSGNTGELFF.

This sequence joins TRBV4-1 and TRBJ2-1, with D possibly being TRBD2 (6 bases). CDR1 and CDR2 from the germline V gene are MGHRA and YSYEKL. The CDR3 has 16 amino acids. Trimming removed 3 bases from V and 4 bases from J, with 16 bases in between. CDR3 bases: TGCGCCAGCAGCCACGCTACTAGCTACCTATACAATGAGCAGTTCTTC. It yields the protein CASSHATSYLYNEQFF.

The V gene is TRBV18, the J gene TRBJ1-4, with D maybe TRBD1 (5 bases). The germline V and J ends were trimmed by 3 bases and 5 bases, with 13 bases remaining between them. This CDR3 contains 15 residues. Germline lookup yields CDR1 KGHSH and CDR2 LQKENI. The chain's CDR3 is CASSPRSEGNEKLFF. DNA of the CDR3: TGTGCCAGCTCACCCCGGAGCGAGGGGAATGAAAAACTGTTTTTT. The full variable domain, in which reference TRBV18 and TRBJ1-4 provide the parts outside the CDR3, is NAGVMQNPRHLVRRRGQEARLRCSPMKGHSHVYWYRQLPEEGLKFMVYLQKENIIDESGMPKERFSAEFPKEGPSILRIQQVVRGDSAAYFCASSPRSEGNEKLFFGSGTQLSVL.

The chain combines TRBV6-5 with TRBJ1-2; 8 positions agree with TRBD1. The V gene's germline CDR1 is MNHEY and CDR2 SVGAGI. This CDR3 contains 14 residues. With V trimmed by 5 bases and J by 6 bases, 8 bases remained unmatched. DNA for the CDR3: TGTGCCAGCAGTGACAGGGGACCTAGCGATGGCTACACCTTC. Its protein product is CASSDRGPSDGYTF.

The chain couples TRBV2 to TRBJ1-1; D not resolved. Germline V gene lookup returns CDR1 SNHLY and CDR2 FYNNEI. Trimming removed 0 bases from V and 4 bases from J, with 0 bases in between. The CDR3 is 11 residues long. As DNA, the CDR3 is TGTGCCAGCAGTGAAGCCACTGAAGCTTTCTTT. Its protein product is CASSEATEAFF.

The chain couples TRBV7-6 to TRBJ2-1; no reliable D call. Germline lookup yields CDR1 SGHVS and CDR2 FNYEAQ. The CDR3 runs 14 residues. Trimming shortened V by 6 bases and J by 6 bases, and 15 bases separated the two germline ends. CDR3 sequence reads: CASSHPSGSNEQFF. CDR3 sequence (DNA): TGTGCCAGCAGTCATCCTTCGGGCTCCAATGAGCAGTTCTTC.

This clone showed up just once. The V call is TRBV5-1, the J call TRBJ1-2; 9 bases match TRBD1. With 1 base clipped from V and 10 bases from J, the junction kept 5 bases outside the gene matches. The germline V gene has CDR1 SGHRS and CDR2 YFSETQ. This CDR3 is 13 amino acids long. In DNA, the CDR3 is TGCGCCAGCAGCTTGAGTGGACAGGGGTACTACACCTTC. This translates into CASSLSGQGYYTF.

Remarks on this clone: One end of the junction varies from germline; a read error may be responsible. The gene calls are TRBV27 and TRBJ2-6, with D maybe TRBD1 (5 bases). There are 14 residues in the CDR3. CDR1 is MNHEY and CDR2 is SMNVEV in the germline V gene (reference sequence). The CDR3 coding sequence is TGTGCCAGCAGTCCAGTCTCTGGGGCCAACGTCCTGGCTTTC. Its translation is CASSPVSGANVLAF.